This T cell receptor beta chain was identified in a study of glioma-infiltrating T cells. Study-wide results and limits: Gliomas, especially low-grade, showed above-expected tissue-blood divergence; non-neoplastic patients showed below. CDR3 overlap between tissue and blood was very small.

The CDR3 extends over 11 amino acids. Germline V gives CDR1 SGHDN, CDR2 FVKESK. Trimming removed 5 bases from V and 11 bases from J, with 12 bases in between. On this clonotype itself: Its antigen remains unidentified.

Amplification of TCR alpha and beta CDR3 regions from RNA used iRepertoire nested multiplex PCR. Tissue mRNA or PBMC total RNA, roughly 100-400 ng, went into one-step reverse transcription and amplification. TCRdb processed the multiplex PCR reads anew with MiXCR; each CDR3 protein has one entry. The repertoire holds 5,500 to 7,000 distinct CDR3 sequences, approximately 30% seen once, with approximately 13% in the top ten. This TCR derives from a human donor with low-grade glioma or glioblastoma, undergoing nonglioma brain surgery, or in good health (not recorded which). Sequences were obtained from glioma tissue, nonneoplastic brain tissue, or PBMCs (not recorded which). The chain carries TRBV14 and TRBJ2-5; unclear D gene. The CDR3 loop reads CASSVRKLQYF. The CDR3 region has the DNA TGTGCCAGCAGCGTAAGAAAGCTACAGTACTTC.